These T cell receptor beta chains were read from a single sample in a study of beta chain features in type 1 diabetes. Sequenced by immunoSEQ multiplex PCR; TCRdb stores in-frame clones only, minus some. The sample has about 250,000 clones, 13% to 15% seen once; the top ten hold about 0.027%. Sample: naive CD4+ T cells from blood. The receptors derive from a woman in her forties in good health. CDR3s include the opening cysteine and the closing phenylalanine or tryptophan. Fields, in order: clone size, V gene, J gene, D gene, CDR3 protein, CDR3 DNA. D genes are given only for firm matches. Clone sizes are given selectively: once, few, many, or a class where the clone is expanded.

clone size: few; V gene: TRBV29-1; J gene: TRBJ1-4; D gene: -; CDR3 protein: CSVEWQGGVEKLFF; CDR3 DNA: TGCAGCGTTGAATGGCAGGGCGGTGTAGAAAAACTGTTTTTT
clone size: -; V gene: TRBV7-2; J gene: TRBJ2-3; D gene: TRBD2; CDR3 protein: CASSTGGADTQYF; CDR3 DNA: TGTGCCAGCTCCACCGGGGGGGCAGATACGCAGTATTTT
clone size: few; V gene: TRBV10-3; J gene: TRBJ2-3; D gene: TRBD1; CDR3 protein: CAISGGQVSSTDTQYF; CDR3 DNA: TGTGCCATCAGTGGCGGACAGGTCTCTAGCACAGATACGCAGTATTTT
clone size: -; V gene: TRBV7-7; J gene: TRBJ1-3; D gene: -; CDR3 protein: CATSSGNTIYF; CDR3 DNA: TGTGCCACCTCCTCTGGAAACACCATATATTTT
clone size: -; V gene: TRBV18; J gene: TRBJ2-5; D gene: -; CDR3 protein: CASSLGVEETQYF; CDR3 DNA: TGTGCCAGCTCACTAGGGGTCGAAGAGACCCAGTACTTC
clone size: -; V gene: TRBV7-9; J gene: TRBJ2-3; D gene: -; CDR3 protein: CASSPNTDTQYF; CDR3 DNA: TGTGCCAGCAGTCCCAACACAGATACGCAGTATTTT
clone size: -; V gene: TRBV4-1; J gene: TRBJ1-2; D gene: -; CDR3 protein: CASSQEIHRAAGEPYGYTF; CDR3 DNA: TGCGCCAGCAGCCAAGAGATTCACCGAGCTGCAGGGGAGCCCTATGGCTACACCTTC
clone size: few; V gene: TRBV19; J gene: TRBJ2-5; D gene: -; CDR3 protein: CASSMMAGPAETQYF; CDR3 DNA: TGTGCCAGTAGTATGATGGCGGGGCCGGCTGAGACCCAGTACTTC
clone size: -; V gene: TRBV6-5; J gene: TRBJ2-7; D gene: TRBD1; CDR3 protein: CASSYSRDSSYEQYF; CDR3 DNA: TGTGCCAGCAGTTACTCCCGGGACAGCTCCTACGAGCAGTACTTC
clone size: few; V gene: TRBV7-2; J gene: TRBJ2-1; D gene: TRBD2; CDR3 protein: CASSLVAGGGEQFF; CDR3 DNA: TGTGCCAGCAGCTTAGTAGCGGGGGGTGGTGAGCAGTTCTTC
clone size: -; V gene: TRBV11-2; J gene: TRBJ2-7; D gene: TRBD2; CDR3 protein: CASSFFVAGGSLEQYF; CDR3 DNA: TGTGCCAGCAGCTTTTTCGTAGCGGGGGGTTCTCTGGAGCAGTACTTC
clone size: once; V gene: TRBV20-1; J gene: TRBJ2-5; D gene: -; CDR3 protein: CSASFLETQYF; CDR3 DNA: TGCAGTGCTAGTTTCTTGGAGACCCAGTACTTC
clone size: -; V gene: TRBV27; J gene: TRBJ2-3; D gene: -; CDR3 protein: CASSLSKPGLSRDTQYF; CDR3 DNA: TGTGCCAGCAGTCTCTCAAAACCGGGACTTTCACGAGATACGCAGTATTTT
clone size: few; V gene: TRBV9; J gene: TRBJ2-1; D gene: TRBD1; CDR3 protein: CASSIRTGAVYNEQFF; CDR3 DNA: TGTGCCAGCAGCATTAGGACAGGGGCTGTGTACAATGAGCAGTTCTTC
clone size: -; V gene: TRBV6-6; J gene: TRBJ2-7; D gene: TRBD1; CDR3 protein: CASSSTGGAYEQYF; CDR3 DNA: TGTGCCAGCAGTTCCACAGGGGGCGCCTACGAGCAGTACTTC
clone size: few; V gene: TRBV13; J gene: TRBJ2-2; D gene: -; CDR3 protein: CASSRVLDSGELFF; CDR3 DNA: TGTGCCAGCAGCCGAGTTCTTGACTCGGGGGAGCTGTTTTTT
clone size: -; V gene: TRBV18; J gene: TRBJ1-6; D gene: -; CDR3 protein: CASSPHTGMDSPLHF; CDR3 DNA: TGTGCCAGCTCACCACACACAGGGATGGATTCACCCCTCCACTTT
clone size: few; V gene: TRBV18; J gene: TRBJ2-6; D gene: -; CDR3 protein: CASSPTGILSGANVLTF; CDR3 DNA: TGTGCCAGCTCACCGACGGGGATTCTCTCTGGGGCCAACGTCCTGACTTTC
clone size: few; V gene: TRBV6-4; J gene: TRBJ2-2; D gene: TRBD1; CDR3 protein: CASRRTGDGELFF; CDR3 DNA: TGTGCCAGCCGACGGACAGGGGATGGGGAGCTGTTTTTT
clone size: few; V gene: TRBV18; J gene: TRBJ2-2; D gene: -; CDR3 protein: CASSPRDSLGTGELFF; CDR3 DNA: TGTGCCAGCTCGCCGCGGGATAGCTTGGGCACCGGGGAGCTGTTTTTT
clone size: few; V gene: TRBV7-2; J gene: TRBJ1-4; D gene: -; CDR3 protein: CASSPTTNEKLFF; CDR3 DNA: TGTGCCAGCAGCCCCACAACTAATGAAAAACTGTTTTTT
clone size: -; V gene: TRBV19; J gene: TRBJ2-5; D gene: -; CDR3 protein: CASSIKRNQETQYF; CDR3 DNA: TGTGCCAGTAGTATCAAGAGGAACCAAGAGACCCAGTACTTC
clone size: -; V gene: TRBV2; J gene: TRBJ1-4; D gene: TRBD1; CDR3 protein: CATGQGFRDEKLFF; CDR3 DNA: TGTGCTACCGGACAGGGGTTTCGGGATGAAAAACTGTTTTTT
clone size: few; V gene: TRBV15; J gene: TRBJ2-1; D gene: TRBD2; CDR3 protein: CATSRDSREIDEQFF; CDR3 DNA: TGTGCCACCAGCAGAGATTCGCGGGAGATCGATGAGCAGTTCTTC
clone size: -; V gene: TRBV19; J gene: TRBJ2-7; D gene: -; CDR3 protein: CASKQGSGDGGEQYF; CDR3 DNA: TGTGCCAGTAAGCAGGGATCAGGGGATGGAGGCGAGCAGTACTTC
clone size: few; V gene: TRBV5-1; J gene: TRBJ2-3; D gene: -; CDR3 protein: CASREVPGTGDTQYF; CDR3 DNA: TGCGCCAGCAGGGAGGTCCCGGGGACTGGAGATACGCAGTATTTT
clone size: few; V gene: TRBV5-4; J gene: TRBJ1-1; D gene: -; CDR3 protein: CASSLDTGGTEAFF; CDR3 DNA: TGTGCCAGCAGCTTGGACACGGGTGGGACTGAAGCTTTCTTT
clone size: -; V gene: TRBV2; J gene: TRBJ2-5; D gene: TRBD2; CDR3 protein: CASRLGLAGGSQETQYF; CDR3 DNA: TGTGCCAGCAGACTGGGACTAGCGGGGGGGAGCCAAGAGACCCAGTACTTC
clone size: -; V gene: TRBV2; J gene: TRBJ2-1; D gene: -; CDR3 protein: CAGDLSGAEQFF; CDR3 DNA: TGTGCCGGGGATCTCTCAGGGGCTGAGCAGTTCTTC
clone size: -; V gene: TRBV9; J gene: TRBJ2-3; D gene: TRBD2; CDR3 protein: CASSTGLAVTDTQYF; CDR3 DNA: TGTGCCAGCAGCACTGGACTAGCGGTCACAGATACGCAGTATTTT
clone size: few; V gene: TRBV29-1; J gene: TRBJ2-1; D gene: -; CDR3 protein: CSVAPTGNSYNEQFF; CDR3 DNA: TGCAGCGTTGCCCCCACAGGGAACTCCTACAATGAGCAGTTCTTC
clone size: few; V gene: TRBV13; J gene: TRBJ2-5; D gene: -; CDR3 protein: CASSATYPTIQETQYF; CDR3 DNA: TGTGCCAGCAGCGCAACGTACCCCACAATTCAAGAGACCCAGTACTTC
clone size: few; V gene: TRBV6-5; J gene: TRBJ2-7; D gene: -; CDR3 protein: CASRKTGFYEQYF; CDR3 DNA: TGTGCCAGCAGGAAAACCGGGTTCTACGAGCAGTACTTC
clone size: -; V gene: TRBV27; J gene: TRBJ2-7; D gene: -; CDR3 protein: CASSFNGEQYF; CDR3 DNA: TGTGCCAGCAGTTTTAACGGGGAGCAGTACTTC
clone size: many; V gene: TRBV7-9; J gene: TRBJ1-1; D gene: -; CDR3 protein: CASSRDRYSEAFF; CDR3 DNA: TGTGCCAGCAGCCGAGACAGGTACAGTGAAGCTTTCTTT
clone size: few; V gene: TRBV19; J gene: TRBJ2-7; D gene: -; CDR3 protein: CASTTGSYEQYF; CDR3 DNA: TGTGCCAGTACTACAGGGTCCTACGAGCAGTACTTC
clone size: few; V gene: TRBV7-9; J gene: TRBJ2-1; D gene: -; CDR3 protein: CASSQGFGSYNEQFF; CDR3 DNA: TGTGCCAGCAGCCAGGGTTTCGGGTCCTACAATGAGCAGTTCTTC
clone size: -; V gene: TRBV18; J gene: TRBJ2-3; D gene: -; CDR3 protein: CASSPLSAGSSTDTQYF; CDR3 DNA: TGTGCCAGCTCACCCCTGAGCGCGGGGAGTAGCACAGATACGCAGTATTTT
clone size: -; V gene: TRBV7-7; J gene: TRBJ2-1; D gene: TRBD2; CDR3 protein: CASSLGGGLSNEQFF; CDR3 DNA: TGTGCCAGCAGCTTAGGCGGGGGGCTTAGTAATGAGCAGTTCTTC
clone size: -; V gene: TRBV5-1; J gene: TRBJ2-7; D gene: TRBD2; CDR3 protein: CASSSTSGGPYEQYF; CDR3 DNA: TGCGCCAGCAGCTCAACTAGCGGGGGACCCTACGAGCAGTACTTC
clone size: -; V gene: TRBV6-1; J gene: TRBJ1-6; D gene: TRBD1; CDR3 protein: CASREPGQTSYNSPLHF; CDR3 DNA: TGTGCCAGCAGAGAACCGGGACAGACCTCCTATAATTCACCCCTCCACTTT
clone size: -; V gene: TRBV5-4; J gene: TRBJ1-1; D gene: -; CDR3 protein: CASSLVGGDEAFF; CDR3 DNA: TGTGCCAGCAGCTTGGTCGGCGGAGATGAAGCTTTCTTT
clone size: few; V gene: TRBV7-2; J gene: TRBJ2-3; D gene: TRBD1; CDR3 protein: CASSPDRGSTDTQYF; CDR3 DNA: TGTGCCAGCAGCCCGGACAGGGGTAGCACAGATACGCAGTATTTT
clone size: -; V gene: TRBV9; J gene: TRBJ1-1; D gene: -; CDR3 protein: CASSTQGWHTEAFF; CDR3 DNA: TGTGCCAGCAGCACACAGGGATGGCACACTGAAGCTTTCTTT
clone size: few; V gene: TRBV11-1; J gene: TRBJ2-7; D gene: -; CDR3 protein: CASSLAARGAAFYEQYF; CDR3 DNA: TGTGCCAGCAGCTTAGCGGCCAGGGGGGCCGCCTTTTACGAGCAGTACTTC
clone size: -; V gene: TRBV19; J gene: TRBJ1-5; D gene: -; CDR3 protein: CASSGGGNQPQHF; CDR3 DNA: TGTGCCAGTAGCGGGGGGGGGAATCAGCCCCAGCATTTT
clone size: few; V gene: TRBV5-1; J gene: TRBJ2-1; D gene: TRBD2; CDR3 protein: CASSEGLAVYNEQFF; CDR3 DNA: TGCGCCAGCAGCGAGGGACTAGCGGTCTACAATGAGCAGTTCTTC
clone size: -; V gene: TRBV2; J gene: TRBJ1-5; D gene: -; CDR3 protein: CASSEEDSSSQHF; CDR3 DNA: TGTGCCAGCAGTGAAGAGGACTCCTCGTCCCAGCATTTT
clone size: few; V gene: TRBV5-1; J gene: TRBJ2-1; D gene: TRBD2; CDR3 protein: CASSFSGDSYNEQFF; CDR3 DNA: TGCGCCAGCAGCTTTAGCGGGGACTCCTACAATGAGCAGTTCTTC
clone size: few; V gene: TRBV14; J gene: TRBJ2-7; D gene: -; CDR3 protein: CASSHIRHSSYEQYF; CDR3 DNA: TGTGCCAGCAGCCATATCAGGCACAGCTCCTACGAGCAGTACTTC